This paragraph reports one TCR beta chain. No antigen is known for it. This CDR3 contains 17 residues. CDR1 is SNHLY, CDR2 FYNNEI, per germline. With V trimmed by 0 bases and J by 1 base, 6 bases remained unmatched. The repertoire was sequenced with immunoSEQ multiplex PCR; TCRdb's copy has only in-frame clones and lacks some. The top ten clones hold 15% to 20% of a sample with 38,000 or so clones, around 83% of them seen once. These data are taken from a study of PD-L1 blockade in urothelial cancer. Findings of the study overall: Prediction of better survival came from below-median pretreatment blood TCR clonality.

The chain uses TRBV2 and TRBJ1-3, with 7 bases aligning to TRBD1. The sequencing used PBMCs, collected around atezolizumab (anti-PD-L1) treatment. The TCR comes from a man aged 60-69 years with urothelial cancer. CDR3: CASSEAGQGDSGNTIYF. DNA for the CDR3: TGTGCCAGCAGTGAAGCAGGGCAGGGGGATTCTGGAAACACCATATATTTT. Full variable domain (rest looked up from reference TRBV2 and TRBJ1-3): EPEVTQTPSHQVTQMGQEVILRCVPISNHLYFYWYRQILGQKVEFLVSFYNNEISEKSEIFDDQFSVERPDGSNFTLKIRSTKLEDSAMYFCASSEAGQGDSGNTIYFGEGSWLTVV.